This T cell receptor beta chain was retrieved from a study of cytomegalovirus exposure and HLA in healthy donors. The PCR used 60 Vbeta and 13 Jbeta primers. Assay: immunoSEQ multiplex PCR; the TCRdb copy retains only in-frame clones and omits some. The sample lists 70,000 to 95,000 clones; more than 75% were seen once. V shed 5 bases and J 0 bases; nucleotides not matched to a gene: 9. The CDR3 length is 16 residues. CDR1 SGHVS and CDR2 FNYEAQ come from the germline V gene. Only a few counts were recorded for this clone. What it binds is unknown. Broader study findings: From TCR beta sequences, most subjects' HLA-A and HLA-B alleles were reportedly predicted accurately. With high specificity and sensitivity, the classifier reportedly diagnosed cytomegalovirus status. Analysis was carried out at a later point, and it linked a missense DCLRE1C variant to TCR beta V- and J-gene trimming.

V is TRBV7-6 and J is TRBJ2-5, with TRBD1 matching 7 bases. The source material was PBMCs. The sequence was collected from a man aged 25-45 years in good health and CMV-seropositive. DNA for the CDR3: TGTGCCAGCAGCGGACCTACAGGGGAGTACCAAGAGACCCAGTACTTC. Amino acid sequence: CASSGPTGEYQETQYF.